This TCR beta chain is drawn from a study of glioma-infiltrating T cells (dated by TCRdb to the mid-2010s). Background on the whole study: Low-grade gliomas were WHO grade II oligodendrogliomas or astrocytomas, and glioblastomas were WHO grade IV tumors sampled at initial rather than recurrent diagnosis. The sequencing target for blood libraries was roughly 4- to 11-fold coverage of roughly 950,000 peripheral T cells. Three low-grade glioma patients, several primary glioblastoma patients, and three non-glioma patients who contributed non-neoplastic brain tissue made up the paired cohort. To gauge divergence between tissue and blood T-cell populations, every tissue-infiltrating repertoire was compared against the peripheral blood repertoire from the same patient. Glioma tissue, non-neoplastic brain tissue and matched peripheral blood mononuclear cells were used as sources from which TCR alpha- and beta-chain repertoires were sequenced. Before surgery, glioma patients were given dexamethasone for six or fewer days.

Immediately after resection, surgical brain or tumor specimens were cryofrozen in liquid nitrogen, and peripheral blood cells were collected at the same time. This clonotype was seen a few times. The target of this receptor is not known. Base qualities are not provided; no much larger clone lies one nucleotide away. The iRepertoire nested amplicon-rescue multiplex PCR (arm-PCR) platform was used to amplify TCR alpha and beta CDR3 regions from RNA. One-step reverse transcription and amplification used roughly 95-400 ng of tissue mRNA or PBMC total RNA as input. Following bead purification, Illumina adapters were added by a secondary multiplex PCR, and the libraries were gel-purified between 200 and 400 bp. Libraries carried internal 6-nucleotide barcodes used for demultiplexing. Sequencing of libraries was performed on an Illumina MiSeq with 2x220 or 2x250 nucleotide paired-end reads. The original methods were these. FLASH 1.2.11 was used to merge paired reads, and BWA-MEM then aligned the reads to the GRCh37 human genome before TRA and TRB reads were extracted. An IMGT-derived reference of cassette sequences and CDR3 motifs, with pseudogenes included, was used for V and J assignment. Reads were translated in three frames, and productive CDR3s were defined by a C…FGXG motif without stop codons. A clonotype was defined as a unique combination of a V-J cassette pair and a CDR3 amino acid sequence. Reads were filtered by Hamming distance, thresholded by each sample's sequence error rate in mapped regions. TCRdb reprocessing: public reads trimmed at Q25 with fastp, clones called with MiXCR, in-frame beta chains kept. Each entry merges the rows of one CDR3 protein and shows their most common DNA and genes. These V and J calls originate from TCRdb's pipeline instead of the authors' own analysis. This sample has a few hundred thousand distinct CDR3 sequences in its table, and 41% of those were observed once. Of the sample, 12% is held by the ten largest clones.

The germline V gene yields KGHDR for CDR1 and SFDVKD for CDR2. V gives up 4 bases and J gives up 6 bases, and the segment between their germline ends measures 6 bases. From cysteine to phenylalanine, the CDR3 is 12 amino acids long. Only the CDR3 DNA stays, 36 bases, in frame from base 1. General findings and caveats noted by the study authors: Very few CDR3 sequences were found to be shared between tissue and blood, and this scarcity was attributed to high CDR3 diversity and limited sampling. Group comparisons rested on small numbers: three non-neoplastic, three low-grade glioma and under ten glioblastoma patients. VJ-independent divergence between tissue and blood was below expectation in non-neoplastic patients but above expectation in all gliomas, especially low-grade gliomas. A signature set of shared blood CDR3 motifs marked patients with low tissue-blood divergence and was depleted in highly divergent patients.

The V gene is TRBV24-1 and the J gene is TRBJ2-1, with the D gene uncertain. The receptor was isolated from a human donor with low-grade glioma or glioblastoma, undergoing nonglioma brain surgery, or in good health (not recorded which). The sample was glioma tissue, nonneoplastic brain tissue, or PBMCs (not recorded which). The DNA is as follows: TGTGCCACCAGTGACCCTTTCAATGAGCAGTTCTTC. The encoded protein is CATSDPFNEQFF.